Detailed here is one T cell receptor beta chain. The target antigen is unknown. These data originate in a study of OX40 agonist ivuxolimab in advanced cancers. About the study: Clinicians treated patients with ivuxolimab, an agonistic anti-OX40 (CD134) antibody. Dose-escalation cases comprised hepatocellular carcinoma, melanoma, renal cell or head and neck cancer. Three patients responded partially, comprising one with hepatocellular carcinoma and two with cutaneous melanoma.

The study, taken as a whole, reports: Not determined was the antigen specificity of the expanded peripheral T cells.

Assay used: immunoSEQ multiplex PCR; TCRdb lists only in-frame clones, some missing. The sample contains roughly 90,000 clones, about 90% of which appear only once. Trimming cost V 0 bases and J 4 bases; bases outside gene matches: 4. This CDR3 is 15 amino acids long. Germline CDR1 is SGHNT and CDR2 is YENEEA. This specimen consisted of CD4+ or CD8+ T cells sorted from blood, obtained in a trial of the OX40 agonist ivuxolimab. This sequence originates from an adult with an advanced solid tumor such as melanoma, head and neck, liver or kidney cancer. This chain uses TRBV11-3 with TRBJ2-5, with 8 positions matching TRBD2. CDR3 amino acids: CASSLEGLAIETQYF. In DNA form, the CDR3 reads TGTGCCAGCAGCTTAGAAGGACTAGCTATAGAGACCCAGTACTTC.